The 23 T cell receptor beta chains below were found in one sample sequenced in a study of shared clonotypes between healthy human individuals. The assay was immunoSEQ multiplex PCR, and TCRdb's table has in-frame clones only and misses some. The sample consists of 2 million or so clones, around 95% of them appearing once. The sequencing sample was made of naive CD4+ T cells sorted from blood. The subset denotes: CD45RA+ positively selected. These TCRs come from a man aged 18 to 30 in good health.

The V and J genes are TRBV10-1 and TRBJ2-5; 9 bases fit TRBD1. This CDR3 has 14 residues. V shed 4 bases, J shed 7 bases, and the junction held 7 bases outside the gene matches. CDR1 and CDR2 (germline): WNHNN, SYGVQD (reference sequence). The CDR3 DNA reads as TGCGCCAGCAGTGTAGGACAGGGGTTCGGGACCCAGTACTTC. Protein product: CASSVGQGFGTQYF.

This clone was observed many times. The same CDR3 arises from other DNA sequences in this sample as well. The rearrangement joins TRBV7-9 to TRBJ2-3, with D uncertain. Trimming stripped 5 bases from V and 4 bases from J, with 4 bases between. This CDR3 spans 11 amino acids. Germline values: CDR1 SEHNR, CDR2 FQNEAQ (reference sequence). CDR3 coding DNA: TGTGCCAGCAGCCTGGCAGATACGCAGTATTTT. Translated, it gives CASSLADTQYF.

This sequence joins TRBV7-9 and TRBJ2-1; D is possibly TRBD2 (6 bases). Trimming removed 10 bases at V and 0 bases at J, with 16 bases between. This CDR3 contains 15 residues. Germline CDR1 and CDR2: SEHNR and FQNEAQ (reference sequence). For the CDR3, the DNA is TGTGCCACCGCTTTAGCGGCCAGCTCCTACAATGAGCAGTTCTTC. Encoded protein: CATALAASSYNEQFF.

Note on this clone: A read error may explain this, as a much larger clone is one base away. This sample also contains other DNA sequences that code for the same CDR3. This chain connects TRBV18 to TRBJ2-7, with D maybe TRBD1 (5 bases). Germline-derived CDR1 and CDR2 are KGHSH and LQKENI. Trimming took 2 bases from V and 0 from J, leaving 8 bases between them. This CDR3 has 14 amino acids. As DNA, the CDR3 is TGTGCCAGCTCACCATTGCAGGGCTCCTACGAGCAGTACTTC. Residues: CASSPLQGSYEQYF.

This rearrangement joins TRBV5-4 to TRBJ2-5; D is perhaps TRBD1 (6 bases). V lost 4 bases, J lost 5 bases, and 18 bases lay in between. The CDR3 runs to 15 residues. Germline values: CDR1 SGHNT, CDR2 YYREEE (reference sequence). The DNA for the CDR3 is TGTGCCAGCAGCAGACCAGGGGACGGAAAGGAGACCCAGTACTTC. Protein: CASSRPGDGKETQYF.

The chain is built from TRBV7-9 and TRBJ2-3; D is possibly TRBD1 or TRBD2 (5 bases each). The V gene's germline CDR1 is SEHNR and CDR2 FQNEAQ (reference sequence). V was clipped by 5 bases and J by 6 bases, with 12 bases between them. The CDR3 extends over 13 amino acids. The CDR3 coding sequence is TGTGCCAGCAGCACCCGATGGGGGGATACGCAGTATTTT. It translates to CASSTRWGDTQYF.

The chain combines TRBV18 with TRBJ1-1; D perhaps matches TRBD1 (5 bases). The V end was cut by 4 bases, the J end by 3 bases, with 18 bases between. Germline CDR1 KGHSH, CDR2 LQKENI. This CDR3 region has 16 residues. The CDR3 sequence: CASSLSGAGKDTEAFF. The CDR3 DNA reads TGTGCCAGCTCACTTTCCGGGGCGGGTAAGGACACTGAAGCTTTCTTT.

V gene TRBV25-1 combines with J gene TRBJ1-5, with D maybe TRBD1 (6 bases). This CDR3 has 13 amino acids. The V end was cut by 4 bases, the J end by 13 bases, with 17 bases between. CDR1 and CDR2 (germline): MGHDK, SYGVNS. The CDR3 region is CASSGGGRTGQHF. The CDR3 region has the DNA TGTGCCAGCAGTGGGGGGGGCCGGACCGGGCAGCATTTT.

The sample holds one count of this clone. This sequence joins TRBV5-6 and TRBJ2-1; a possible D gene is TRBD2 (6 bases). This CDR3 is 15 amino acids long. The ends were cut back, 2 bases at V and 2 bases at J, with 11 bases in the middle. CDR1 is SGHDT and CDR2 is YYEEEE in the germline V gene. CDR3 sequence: CASSFRDFPYNEQFF. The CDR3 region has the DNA TGTGCCAGCAGCTTCCGGGACTTCCCCTACAATGAGCAGTTCTTC.

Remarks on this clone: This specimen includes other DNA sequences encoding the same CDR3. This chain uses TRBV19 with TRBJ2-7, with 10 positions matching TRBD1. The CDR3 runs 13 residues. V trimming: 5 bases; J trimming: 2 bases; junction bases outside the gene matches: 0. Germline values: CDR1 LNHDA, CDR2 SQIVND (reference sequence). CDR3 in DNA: TGTGCCAGTAGTGGGACAGGGGCCTACGAGCAGTACTTC. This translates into CASSGTGAYEQYF. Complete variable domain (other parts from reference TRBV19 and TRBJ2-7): DGGITQSPKYLFRKEGQNVTLSCEQNLNHDAMYWYRQDPGQGLRLIYYSQIVNDFQKGDIAEGYSVSREKKESFPLTVTSAQKNPTAFYLCASSGTGAYEQYFGPGTRLTVT.

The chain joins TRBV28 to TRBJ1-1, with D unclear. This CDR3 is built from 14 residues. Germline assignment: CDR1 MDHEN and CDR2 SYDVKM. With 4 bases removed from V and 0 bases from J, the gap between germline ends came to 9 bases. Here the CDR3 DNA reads TGTGCCAGCAGTTCCAACGGGGTGAACACTGAAGCTTTCTTT. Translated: CASSSNGVNTEAFF.

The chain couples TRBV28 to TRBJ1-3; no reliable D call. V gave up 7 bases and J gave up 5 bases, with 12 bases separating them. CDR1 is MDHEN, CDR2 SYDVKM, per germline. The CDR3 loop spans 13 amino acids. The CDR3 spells CASIGVYRNTIYF. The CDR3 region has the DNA TGTGCCAGCATCGGGGTATATCGAAACACCATATATTTT.

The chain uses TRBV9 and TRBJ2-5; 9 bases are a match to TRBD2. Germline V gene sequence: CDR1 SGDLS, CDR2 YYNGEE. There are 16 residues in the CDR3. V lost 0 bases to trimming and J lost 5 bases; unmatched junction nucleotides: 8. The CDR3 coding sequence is TGTGCCAGCAGCGTAGAAGTGGGACTAGCTTGGGAGACCCAGTACTTC. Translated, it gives CASSVEVGLAWETQYF.

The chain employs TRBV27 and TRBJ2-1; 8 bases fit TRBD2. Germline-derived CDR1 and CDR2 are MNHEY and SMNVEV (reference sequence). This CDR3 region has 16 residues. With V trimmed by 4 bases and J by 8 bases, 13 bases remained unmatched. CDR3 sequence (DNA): TGTGCCAGCAGTTCCTCTCCGGGACTAGTTGTCGATGAGCAGTTCTTC. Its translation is CASSSSPGLVVDEQFF.

This CDR3 reads CAWSVGDTIYF. In nucleotides, the CDR3 is TGTGCCTGGAGTGTCGGGGACACCATATATTTT. The chain joins TRBV30 to TRBJ1-3; no definite D call. Trimming pared 0 bases from V and 8 bases from J, leaving 5 bases between. The CDR3 spans 11 residues. CDR1 and CDR2 (germline): GTSNPN, SVGIG (reference sequence).

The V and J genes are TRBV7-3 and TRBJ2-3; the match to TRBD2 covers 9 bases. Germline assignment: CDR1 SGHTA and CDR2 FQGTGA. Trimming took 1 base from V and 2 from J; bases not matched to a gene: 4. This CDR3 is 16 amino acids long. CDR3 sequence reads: CASSLNAGGTTDTQYF. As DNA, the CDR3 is TGTGCCAGCAGCTTAAACGCGGGGGGGACCACAGATACGCAGTATTTT.

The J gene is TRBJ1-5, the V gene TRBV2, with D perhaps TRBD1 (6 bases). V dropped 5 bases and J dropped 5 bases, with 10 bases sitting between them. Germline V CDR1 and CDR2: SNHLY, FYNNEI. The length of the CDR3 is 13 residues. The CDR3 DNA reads TGTGCCAGCAGTTTACAGGGTGATCAGCCCCAGCATTTT. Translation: CASSLQGDQPQHF.

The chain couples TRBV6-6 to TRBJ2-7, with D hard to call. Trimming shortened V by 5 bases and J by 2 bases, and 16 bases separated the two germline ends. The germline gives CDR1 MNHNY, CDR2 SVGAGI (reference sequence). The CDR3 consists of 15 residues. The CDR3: CASSLARGVTYEQYF. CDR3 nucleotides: TGTGCCAGCAGTCTCGCCCGTGGGGTAACCTACGAGCAGTACTTC.

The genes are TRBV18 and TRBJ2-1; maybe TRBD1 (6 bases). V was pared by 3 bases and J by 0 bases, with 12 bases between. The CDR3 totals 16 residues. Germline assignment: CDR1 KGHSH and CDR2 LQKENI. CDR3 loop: CASSPQGQFSYNEQFF. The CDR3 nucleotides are TGTGCCAGCTCACCTCAGGGGCAATTCTCCTACAATGAGCAGTTCTTC.

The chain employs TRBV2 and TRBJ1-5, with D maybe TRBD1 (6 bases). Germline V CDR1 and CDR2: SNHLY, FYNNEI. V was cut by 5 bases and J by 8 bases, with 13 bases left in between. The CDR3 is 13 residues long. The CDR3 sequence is CASSSRGNEPQHF. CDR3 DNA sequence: TGTGCCAGCAGTTCCAGGGGTAACGAGCCCCAGCATTTT.

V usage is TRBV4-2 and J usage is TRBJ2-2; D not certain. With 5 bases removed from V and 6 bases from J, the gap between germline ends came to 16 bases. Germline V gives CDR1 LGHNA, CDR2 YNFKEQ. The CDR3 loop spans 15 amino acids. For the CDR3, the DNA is TGTGCCAGCAGCTTATACCTCTCAGGCTCCGGGGAGCTGTTTTTT. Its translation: CASSLYLSGSGELFF.

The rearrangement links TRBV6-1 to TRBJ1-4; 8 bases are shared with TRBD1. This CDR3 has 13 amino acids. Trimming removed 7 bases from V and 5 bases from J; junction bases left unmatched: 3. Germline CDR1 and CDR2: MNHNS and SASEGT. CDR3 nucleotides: TGTGCCAGCACTGACAGGGGAAATGAAAAACTGTTTTTT. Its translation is CASTDRGNEKLFF.

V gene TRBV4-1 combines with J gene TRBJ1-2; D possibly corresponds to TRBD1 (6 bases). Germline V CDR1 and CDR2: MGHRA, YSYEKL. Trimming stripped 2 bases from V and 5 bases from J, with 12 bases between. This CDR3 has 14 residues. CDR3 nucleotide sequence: TGCGCCAGCAGCCAAAGTCCGGGACAATATGGCTACACCTTC. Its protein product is CASSQSPGQYGYTF.